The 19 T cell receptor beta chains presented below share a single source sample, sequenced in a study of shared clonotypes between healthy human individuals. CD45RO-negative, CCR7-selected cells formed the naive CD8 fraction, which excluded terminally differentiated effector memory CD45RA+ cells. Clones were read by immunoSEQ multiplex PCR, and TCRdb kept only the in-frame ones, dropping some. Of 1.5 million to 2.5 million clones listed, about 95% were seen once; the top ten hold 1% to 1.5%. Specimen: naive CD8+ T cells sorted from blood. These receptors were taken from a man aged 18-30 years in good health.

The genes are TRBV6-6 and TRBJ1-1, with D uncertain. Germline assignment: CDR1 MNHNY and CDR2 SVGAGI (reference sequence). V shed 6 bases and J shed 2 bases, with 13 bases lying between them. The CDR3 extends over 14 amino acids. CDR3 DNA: TGTGCCAGCAGGTCTTGGACGGAAAACACTGAAGCTTTCTTT. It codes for CASRSWTENTEAFF.

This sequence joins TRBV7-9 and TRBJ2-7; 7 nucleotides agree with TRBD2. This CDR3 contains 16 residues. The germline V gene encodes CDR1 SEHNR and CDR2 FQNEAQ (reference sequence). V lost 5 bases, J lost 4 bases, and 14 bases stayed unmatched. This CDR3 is CASSPESGGRLYEQYF. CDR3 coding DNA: TGTGCCAGCAGCCCGGAGAGCGGCGGGAGATTGTACGAGCAGTACTTC.

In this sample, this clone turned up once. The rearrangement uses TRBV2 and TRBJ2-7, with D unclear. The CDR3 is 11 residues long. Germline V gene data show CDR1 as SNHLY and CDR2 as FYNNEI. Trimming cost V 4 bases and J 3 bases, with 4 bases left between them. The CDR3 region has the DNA TGTGCCAGCAGTGTCAACTACGAGCAGTACTTC. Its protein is CASSVNYEQYF.

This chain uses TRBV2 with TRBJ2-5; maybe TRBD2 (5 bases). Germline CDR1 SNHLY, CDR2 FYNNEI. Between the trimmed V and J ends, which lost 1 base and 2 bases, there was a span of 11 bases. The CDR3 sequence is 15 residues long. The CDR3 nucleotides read TGTGCCAGCAGTGAAGACGGAGGCACTCAAGAGACCCAGTACTTC. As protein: CASSEDGGTQETQYF.

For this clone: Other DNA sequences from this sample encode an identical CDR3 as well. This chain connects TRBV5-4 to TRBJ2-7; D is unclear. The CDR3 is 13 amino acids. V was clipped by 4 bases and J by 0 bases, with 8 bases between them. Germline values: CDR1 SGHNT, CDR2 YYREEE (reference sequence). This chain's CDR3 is CASSPSSSYEQYF. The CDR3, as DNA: TGTGCCAGCAGCCCCTCGAGCTCCTACGAGCAGTACTTC.

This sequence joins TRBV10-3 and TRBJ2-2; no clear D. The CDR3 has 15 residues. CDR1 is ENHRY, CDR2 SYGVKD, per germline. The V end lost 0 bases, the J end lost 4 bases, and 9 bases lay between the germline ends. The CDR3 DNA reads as TGTGCCATCAGTGAGTCGACCGTGTCCACCGGGGAGCTGTTTTTT. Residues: CAISESTVSTGELFF.

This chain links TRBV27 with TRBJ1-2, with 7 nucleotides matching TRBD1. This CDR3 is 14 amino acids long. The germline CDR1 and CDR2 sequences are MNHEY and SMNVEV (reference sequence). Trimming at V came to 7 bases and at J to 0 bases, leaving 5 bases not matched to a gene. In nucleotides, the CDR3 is TGTGCCAGCAACGCAGGGGGGTCTAACTATGGCTACACCTTC. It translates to CASNAGGSNYGYTF.

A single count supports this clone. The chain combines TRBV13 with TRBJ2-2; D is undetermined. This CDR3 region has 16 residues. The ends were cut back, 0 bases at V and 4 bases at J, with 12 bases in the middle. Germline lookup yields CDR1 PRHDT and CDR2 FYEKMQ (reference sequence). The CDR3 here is CASSLGLVLGTGELFF. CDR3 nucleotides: TGTGCCAGCAGCTTAGGCTTGGTACTCGGCACCGGGGAGCTGTTTTTT.

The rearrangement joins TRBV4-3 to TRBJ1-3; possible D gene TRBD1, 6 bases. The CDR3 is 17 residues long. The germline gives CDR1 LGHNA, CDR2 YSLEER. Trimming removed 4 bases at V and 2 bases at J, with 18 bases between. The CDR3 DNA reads TGCGCCAGCAGCCTCGAAGTCGGGGACACGACTGGAAACACCATATATTTT. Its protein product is CASSLEVGDTTGNTIYF.

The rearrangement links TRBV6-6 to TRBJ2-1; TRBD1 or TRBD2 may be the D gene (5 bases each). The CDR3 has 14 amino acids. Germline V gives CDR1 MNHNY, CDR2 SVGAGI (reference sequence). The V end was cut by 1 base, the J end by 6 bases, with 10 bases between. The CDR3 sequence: CASSYWGPANEQFF. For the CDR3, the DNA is TGTGCCAGCAGTTACTGGGGACCGGCCAATGAGCAGTTCTTC.

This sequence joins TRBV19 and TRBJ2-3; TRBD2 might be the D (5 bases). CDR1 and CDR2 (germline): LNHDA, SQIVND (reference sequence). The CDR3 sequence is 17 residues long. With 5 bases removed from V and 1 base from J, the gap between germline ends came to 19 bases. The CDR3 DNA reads TGTGCCAGTAGTCCCGATCTTAGGAGCGGAGGCACAGATACGCAGTATTTT. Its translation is CASSPDLRSGGTDTQYF. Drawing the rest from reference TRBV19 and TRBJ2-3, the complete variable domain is DGGITQSPKYLFRKEGQNVTLSCEQNLNHDAMYWYRQDPGQGLRLIYYSQIVNDFQKGDIAEGYSVSREKKESFPLTVTSAQKNPTAFYLCASSPDLRSGGTDTQYFGPGTRLTVL.

The CDR3 region is CAWSLGLDTEAFF. CDR3 sequence (DNA): TGTGCCTGGAGTCTAGGGCTGGACACTGAAGCTTTCTTT. The chain couples TRBV30 to TRBJ1-1; D uncertain. With 2 bases removed from V and 3 bases from J, the gap between germline ends came to 10 bases. Germline V gene sequence: CDR1 GTSNPN, CDR2 SVGIG (reference sequence). This CDR3 is 13 amino acids long.

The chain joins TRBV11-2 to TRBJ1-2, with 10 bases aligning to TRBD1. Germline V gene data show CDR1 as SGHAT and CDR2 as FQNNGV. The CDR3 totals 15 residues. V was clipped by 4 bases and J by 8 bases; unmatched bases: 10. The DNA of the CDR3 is TGTGCCAGCAGCTCGTTCGGGACAGGGGATTGGGGCTACACCTTC. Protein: CASSSFGTGDWGYTF.

The CDR3 DNA follows: TGTGCCAGTAGTTTCTTGACCGGGGGGTACACTGAAGCTTTCTTT. Translating it yields CASSFLTGGYTEAFF. The rearrangement uses TRBV19 and TRBJ1-1; weak D call: TRBD1 (5 bases). V dropped 5 bases and J dropped 3 bases, with 16 bases sitting between them. There are 15 residues in the CDR3. Germline lookup yields CDR1 LNHDA and CDR2 SQIVND (reference sequence).

CDR3 in DNA: TGTGCCAGCAGCTCCATAGCGGGAGATACGCAGTATTTT. It yields the protein CASSSIAGDTQYF. This chain joins TRBV7-9 and TRBJ2-3; 7 nucleotides align to TRBD2. Unmatched junction bases numbered 3, after V lost 4 bases and J lost 5 bases. Germline V lookup: CDR1 SEHNR, CDR2 FQNEAQ (reference sequence). This CDR3 comprises 13 residues.

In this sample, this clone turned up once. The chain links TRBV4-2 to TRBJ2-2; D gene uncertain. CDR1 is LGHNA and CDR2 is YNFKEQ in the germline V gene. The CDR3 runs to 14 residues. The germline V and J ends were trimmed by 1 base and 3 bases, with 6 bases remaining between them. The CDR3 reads CASSQAMDTGELFF. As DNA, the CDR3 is TGTGCCAGCAGCCAAGCCATGGACACCGGGGAGCTGTTTTTT.

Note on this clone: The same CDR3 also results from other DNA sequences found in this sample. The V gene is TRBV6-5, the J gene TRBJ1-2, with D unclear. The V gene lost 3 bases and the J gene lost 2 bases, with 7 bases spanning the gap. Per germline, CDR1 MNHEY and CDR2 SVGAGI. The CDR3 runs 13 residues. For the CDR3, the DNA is TGTGCCAGCAGTTATGGTGAAAACTATGGCTACACCTTC. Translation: CASSYGENYGYTF.

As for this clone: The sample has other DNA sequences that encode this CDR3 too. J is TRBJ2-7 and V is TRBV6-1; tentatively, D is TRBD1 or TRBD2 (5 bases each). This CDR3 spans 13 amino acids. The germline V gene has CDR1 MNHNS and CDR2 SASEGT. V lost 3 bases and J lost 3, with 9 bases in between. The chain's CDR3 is CASSDGTVYEQYF. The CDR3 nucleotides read TGTGCCAGCAGTGATGGGACGGTCTACGAGCAGTACTTC.

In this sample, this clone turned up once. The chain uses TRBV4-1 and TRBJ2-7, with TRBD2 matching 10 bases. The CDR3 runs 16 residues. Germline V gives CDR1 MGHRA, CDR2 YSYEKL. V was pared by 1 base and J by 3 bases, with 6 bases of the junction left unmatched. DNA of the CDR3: TGCGCCAGCAGCCAAGTTAGTAGCGGGGGGCGCTACGAGCAGTACTTC. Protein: CASSQVSSGGRYEQYF.